The 21 T cell receptor beta chains below come from one sample, sequenced in a study of early T cells in non-severe SARS-CoV-2 infection. TCRdb reanalysed the 5' RACE reads using MiXCR and keeps one entry per CDR3 protein. The data show fewer than 100,000 distinct CDR3 sequences, 10% to 15% seen once. Sequences were obtained from whole blood. The receptors come from an adult who was a healthcare worker with PCR-confirmed SARS-CoV-2 infection or an uninfected control (not recorded which).

The chain couples TRBV29-1 to TRBJ2-1, with TRBD2 matching 11 bases. The CDR3 sequence is 14 residues long. J lost 9 bases, V lost 1 base, and 5 bases had no gene match. Germline V gives CDR1 SQVTM, CDR2 ANQGSEA. The CDR3 DNA reads TGCAGCGTTGAAGGACTAGCGGGACCTGGTGAGCAGTTCTTC. Protein sequence: CSVEGLAGPGEQFF.

This clonotype was recorded many times. This chain connects TRBV28 to TRBJ2-2; D is unresolved. Looked up from germline, CDR1 is MDHEN and CDR2 is SYDVKM. The V and J ends lost 2 bases and 4 bases respectively, with 8 bases between them. CDR3 size: 14 residues. The CDR3, as DNA: TGTGCCAGCAGTTTAGACGGAGTCACCGGGGAGCTGTTTTTT. It specifies CASSLDGVTGELFF.

This clonotype was observed a few times. V gene TRBV5-1 combines with J gene TRBJ1-6; 9 bases agree with TRBD1. This CDR3 region has 17 residues. V shed 4 bases, J shed 7 bases, and the junction held 12 bases outside the gene matches. From germline, CDR1 is SGHRS and CDR2 YFSETQ. The CDR3 region is CASSVGTFGTGNSPLHF. The CDR3 DNA sequence: TGCGCCAGCAGCGTTGGCACCTTCGGGACAGGGAATTCACCCCTCCACTTT.

V is TRBV7-6 and J is TRBJ2-3; D ambiguous. The V end was cut by 5 bases, the J end by 2 bases, with 20 bases between. The CDR3 contains 17 residues. Germline CDR1 reads SGHVS; CDR2 reads FNYEAQ. CDR3 sequence reads: CASSQEIRGYSTDTQYF. CDR3 DNA: TGTGCCAGCAGCCAAGAGATTCGCGGCTACTCCACAGATACGCAGTATTTT.

This clonotype was seen repeatedly, ten times or more. The chain employs TRBV5-1 and TRBJ1-1, with 8 nucleotides matching TRBD1. Looked up from germline, CDR1 is SGHRS and CDR2 is YFSETQ. Trimming removed 0 bases from V and 4 bases from J; junction bases left unmatched: 5. The CDR3 sequence is 15 residues long. The DNA of the CDR3 is TGCGCCAGCAGCTTGGTACAGGGGGGTGTCACTGAAGCTTTCTTT. Translated, it gives CASSLVQGGVTEAFF.

There are a few counts of this clonotype. The rearrangement links TRBV7-2 to TRBJ1-2, with 8 positions matching TRBD1. V was clipped by 4 bases and J by 8 bases; unmatched bases: 9. From germline, CDR1 is SGHTA and CDR2 FQGNSA. The CDR3 length is 14 residues. CDR3 DNA sequence: TGTGCCAGCAGCTCATACAGGGGGGGCAACGGCTACACCTTC. Its translation: CASSSYRGGNGYTF.

The rearrangement links TRBV20-1 to TRBJ1-1; D remains unclear. Per the germline V gene, CDR1 is DFQATT and CDR2 is SNEGSKA (reference sequence). This CDR3 is built from 12 residues. The V gene lost 6 bases and the J gene lost 7 bases, with 15 bases spanning the gap. The CDR3 DNA reads as TGCAGTGCCTGGGTGGACGGCCATGAAGCTTTCTTT. Translated: CSAWVDGHEAFF.

This clonotype was recorded a few times. The chain carries TRBV7-9 and TRBJ2-7; perhaps TRBD2 as D (6 bases). CDR1 is SEHNR, CDR2 FQNEAQ, per germline (reference sequence). The V end was cut by 7 bases, the J end by 6 bases, with 16 bases between. The length of the CDR3 is 13 residues. CDR3 DNA: TGTGCCAGCAACCCTGGGTTACTAGCCGAGCAGTACTTC. Translating gives CASNPGLLAEQYF. The variable domain in full, with the rest retrieved from reference TRBV7-9 and TRBJ2-7, is DTGVSQNPRHKITKRGQNVTFRCDPISEHNRLYWYRQTLGQGPEFLTYFQNEAQLEKSRLLSDRFSAERPKGSFSTLEIQRTEQGDSAMYLCASNPGLLAEQYFGPGTRLTVT.

The chain employs TRBV29-1 and TRBJ1-1; D uncertain. V was clipped by 7 bases and J by 2 bases, with 11 bases between them. From germline, CDR1 is SQVTM and CDR2 ANQGSEA. The CDR3 spans 12 residues. CDR3 loop: CSAADGNTEAFF. CDR3 nucleotide sequence: TGCAGCGCAGCGGACGGCAACACTGAAGCTTTCTTT.

This clonotype was seen a handful of times. The chain has TRBV12-2 and TRBJ2-2; the DNA was not compared with TRBD2, the D call given in the table. TRBV12-2 is reported as a pseudogene. CDR3 length: 17 amino acids. CDR3 sequence: CASRFTRAQRNTGELFF. The DNA of the CDR3 is TGTGCAAGTCGCTTCACCAGGGCCCAAAGGAACACCGGGGAGCTGTTTTTT.

The rearrangement links TRBV6-5 to TRBJ1-1; D is undetermined. This CDR3 region has 14 residues. Trimming removed 0 bases at V and 3 bases at J, with 8 bases between. CDR1 and CDR2 from the germline V gene are MNHEY and SVGAGI. The CDR3 DNA is TGTGCCAGCAGTTACTCCGGGGTGTACACTGAAGCTTTCTTT. It yields the protein CASSYSGVYTEAFF.

This clonotype was seen only a few times. The chain employs TRBV29-1 and TRBJ2-1; D perhaps matches TRBD2 (6 bases). The V end lost 7 bases, the J end lost 6 bases, and 19 bases lay between the germline ends. The CDR3 is made up of 14 amino acids. Germline V gene data show CDR1 as SQVTM and CDR2 as ANQGSEA. CDR3 residues: CSAPAGSGSNEQFF. The DNA for the CDR3 is TGCAGCGCTCCGGCGGGGTCCGGATCCAATGAGCAGTTCTTC.

This clonotype was picked up a small number of times. One junction end disagrees with the germline gene, perhaps due to a read error. The rearrangement links TRBV30 to TRBJ1-1, with D possibly TRBD1 on 6 matching bases. The CDR3 contains 14 residues. CDR1 is GTSNPN and CDR2 is SVGIG in the germline V gene (reference sequence). CDR3 sequence (DNA): TGTGCCTTAATGAGGGGGGGCCCGAACACTGAAGTTTTCTTT. Its protein is CALMRGGPNTEVFF.

Only a few counts were recorded for this clonotype. The chain links TRBV30 to TRBJ2-7, with TRBD1 identical over 12 bases. Germline CDR1 and CDR2: GTSNPN and SVGIG (reference sequence). V shed 3 bases and J 6 bases; nucleotides not matched to a gene: 6. The CDR3 consists of 14 residues. The CDR3 reads CAWSPGTGGREQYF. The CDR3, as DNA: TGTGCCTGGAGCCCCGGGACAGGGGGCCGCGAGCAGTACTTC. Using reference TRBV30 and TRBJ2-7 for the parts outside the CDR3, the full variable domain is SQTIHQWPATLVQPVGSPLSLECTVEGTSNPNLYWYRQAAGRGLQLLFYSVGIGQISSEVPQNLSASRPQDRQFILSSKKLLLSDSGFYLCAWSPGTGGREQYFGPGTRLTVT.

In its sample, this clonotype was seen many times. V is TRBV7-9 and J is TRBJ1-2, with 7 bases aligning to TRBD1. The trim removed 4 bases at V and 2 bases at J, leaving 10 bases unmatched. The V gene's germline CDR1 is SEHNR and CDR2 FQNEAQ (reference sequence). The CDR3 contains 16 residues. The CDR3: CASSSLGTAGNYGYTF. The CDR3 DNA sequence: TGTGCCAGCAGCTCCCTAGGGACAGCCGGCAACTATGGCTACACCTTC.

This clonotype has a handful of counts. DNA for the CDR3: TGTGCCAGCAGGGGAGGCCTTAACACTGAAGCTTTCTTT. It is translated as CASRGGLNTEAFF. This chain links TRBV6-5 with TRBJ1-1; D remains ambiguous. Trimming took 6 bases from V and 2 from J, leaving 10 bases between them. Germline CDR1 and CDR2: MNHEY and SVGAGI. This CDR3 is 13 amino acids long.

There are a few counts of this clonotype. V and J are TRBV7-9 and TRBJ2-5; TRBD2 matches at 9 bases. Germline V gene data show CDR1 as SEHNR and CDR2 as FQNEAQ (reference sequence). The CDR3 is 18 residues long. J gave up 4 bases and V 9 bases, and 21 bases lay outside the gene matches. CDR3 region: CASESTSGRGGQRETQYF. For the CDR3, the DNA is TGTGCCAGTGAATCGACTAGCGGAAGAGGGGGGCAGAGAGAGACCCAGTACTTC.

Notes on this clonotype: Possible read error: a much larger clone is one base away. The V gene is TRBV18, the J gene TRBJ2-7; TRBD1 is a possible D gene (6 bases). There are 14 residues in the CDR3. Germline lookup yields CDR1 KGHSH and CDR2 LQKENI. Trimming stripped 3 bases from V and 3 bases from J, with 12 bases between. The DNA of the CDR3 is TGTGCCAGCTCACCGGGGACATGGCACTACGAGCAGTACTTC. It encodes CASSPGTWHYEQYF.

This clonotype was found many times. This rearrangement joins TRBV7-9 to TRBJ2-3; 10 bases align to TRBD2. The germline CDR1 and CDR2 sequences are SEHNR and FQNEAQ (reference sequence). This CDR3 is built from 16 residues. V lost 5 bases and J lost 5; bases outside the gene matches: 10. The CDR3 coding sequence is TGTGCCAGCAGCGGTCTAGCGGGAGTAGGGGTAGATACGCAGTATTTT. This codes for CASSGLAGVGVDTQYF.

The gene calls are TRBV28 and TRBJ2-5; possible D gene TRBD1, 6 bases. This CDR3 has 14 residues. Germline V gives CDR1 MDHEN, CDR2 SYDVKM. Trimming left V 3 bases short and J 1 base short, with 9 bases between. CDR3 DNA: TGTGCCAGCAGTTTTCGCAGGGGCCAAGAGACCCAGTACTTC. Encoded protein: CASSFRRGQETQYF.

The chain is built from TRBV29-1 and TRBJ1-1; possibly TRBD1 for D (6 bases). Trimming cost V 4 bases and J 0 bases, with 9 bases left between them. Germline V gives CDR1 SQVTM, CDR2 ANQGSEA. The CDR3 contains 13 residues. CDR3 nucleotide sequence: TGCAGCGTTGTAAGACAGGTGAACACTGAAGCTTTCTTT. Its protein is CSVVRQVNTEAFF.